Included here is one T cell receptor (beta chain) sequence, with context. Its antigen is not identified. The method was immunoSEQ multiplex PCR; TCRdb's version includes in-frame clones alone and lacks a portion of them. The repertoire holds tens of thousands of clones, with more than 70% as singletons. This sample was taken from a study of radiotherapy plus CTLA-4 blockade in lung cancer. Study-wide context: 18% of patients responded objectively, and 25% to 40% achieved disease control. Broader study findings: An expansion of tumor-derived TCR clones occurred in blood after radiotherapy plus ipilimumab. Early blood T cell clone changes and increased post-radiation serum interferon-beta were reportedly the strongest response predictors.

The CDR3 loop spans 15 amino acids. J was trimmed by 5 bases and V by 8 bases; bases with no gene match: 6. Germline-derived CDR1 and CDR2 are SNHLY and FYNNEI. This receptor was identified in a human donor with non-small cell lung cancer who had a complete response to radiotherapy plus ipilimumab. V usage is TRBV2 and J usage is TRBJ2-1, with 13 bases aligning to TRBD2. The sequencing used peripheral blood, collected from a patient treated with radiotherapy plus ipilimumab. The CDR3, as DNA: TGTGCCAGCGGAGGACTAGCGGGAGTGGACAATGAGCAGTTCTTC. The encoded protein is CASGGLAGVDNEQFF.